One and the same sample provided the 24 T cell receptor beta chains below, sequenced in a study of cytomegalovirus exposure and HLA in healthy donors. With 60 Vbeta and 13 Jbeta primers, the PCR was carried out. Profiling relied on immunoSEQ multiplex PCR, and the TCRdb table lists in-frame clones only, not all of them. The data show some 150,000 clones, 65% to 80% seen once. Specimen: PBMCs. The receptors shown here come from a man aged 40-49 years in good health and CMV-seronegative.

This clone was observed a single time. V usage is TRBV7-8 and J usage is TRBJ1-2; TRBD1 is a possible D gene (5 bases). V was shortened by 5 bases and J by 5 bases, with 12 bases between the two germline ends. CDR1 is SGHVS and CDR2 is FQNEAQ in the germline V gene. This CDR3 has 13 residues. CDR3 in DNA: TGTGCCAGCAGCAGACGACAGTCATATGGCTACACCTTC. Protein sequence: CASSRRQSYGYTF.

This clone was detected a few times. The CDR3 nucleotides are TGTGCCAGCAGCGGTAGCGGGAGGGATACGCAGTATTTT. Residues: CASSGSGRDTQYF. The chain couples TRBV11-3 to TRBJ2-3; the match to TRBD2 covers 10 bases. V lost 5 bases and J lost 6; bases outside the gene matches: 2. The CDR3 has 13 residues. CDR1 SGHNT and CDR2 YENEEA come from the germline V gene.

Of note for this clone: The junction and the germline gene differ at one end; a read error may be behind it. The chain links TRBV7-9 to TRBJ2-1; 8 nucleotides agree with TRBD2. Germline CDR1 reads SEHNR; CDR2 reads FQNEAQ (reference sequence). This CDR3 comprises 16 residues. This chain's CDR3 is CSSSLYGGEDYNEQFF. DNA for the CDR3: TGTTCCAGCAGCTTATACGGGGGGGAAGACTACAATGAGCAGTTCTTC.

This rearrangement joins TRBV5-4 to TRBJ2-1, with 8 bases lining up with TRBD2. The ends lost 3 bases at V and 8 bases at J; junction bases unmatched: 10. Germline loops: CDR1 SGHNT, CDR2 YYREEE (reference sequence). The length of the CDR3 is 15 residues. The CDR3 sequence: CASSSGGDRWDEQFF. As DNA, the CDR3 is TGTGCCAGCAGCTCCGGGGGGGATCGATGGGATGAGCAGTTCTTC. Full variable domain (outside the CDR3, taken from reference TRBV5-4 and TRBJ2-1): ETGVTQSPTHLIKTRGQQVTLRCSSQSGHNTVSWYQQALGQGPQFIFQYYREEENGRGNFPPRFSGLQFPNYSSELNVNALELDDSALYLCASSSGGDRWDEQFFGPGTRLTVL.

The chain has TRBV6-6 and TRBJ2-5; D ambiguous. In germline, CDR1 is MNHNY, CDR2 SVGAGI (reference sequence). The ends were cut back, 6 bases at V and 4 bases at J, with 15 bases in the middle. CDR3 length: 14 residues. The CDR3 nucleotides are TGTGCCAGCAGCCCTTTCAGATCCTCAGAGACCCAGTACTTC. This codes for CASSPFRSSETQYF.

The chain recombines TRBV27 with TRBJ2-3; 10 bases line up with TRBD2. The CDR3 consists of 15 residues. Looked up from germline, CDR1 is MNHEY and CDR2 is SMNVEV (reference sequence). V trimming: 8 bases; J trimming: 2 bases; junction bases outside the gene matches: 7. Written as DNA, the CDR3 is TGTGCCAGCCACCCACTAGCGGGATACACAGATACGCAGTATTTT. Its protein product is CASHPLAGYTDTQYF.

The gene calls are TRBV9 and TRBJ2-1, with TRBD2 matching 7 bases. CDR3 length: 15 amino acids. Germline CDR1 and CDR2: SGDLS and YYNGEE. After removal of 5 bases from V and 4 bases from J, the junction contained 9 bases not matched to a gene. CDR3 loop: CASRAGLAVYNEQFF. Written as DNA, the CDR3 is TGTGCCAGCAGGGCGGGGCTAGCGGTGTACAATGAGCAGTTCTTC.

The rearrangement uses TRBV18 and TRBJ2-6; TRBD2 is a possible D gene (6 bases). Trimming took off 6 bases at V and 0 bases at J, with 12 bases between the two ends. This CDR3 spans 16 amino acids. Germline CDR1 is KGHSH and CDR2 is LQKENI. CDR3 region: CASSRDARSGANVLTF. CDR3 DNA sequence: TGTGCCAGCTCGCGGGACGCCCGCTCTGGGGCCAACGTCCTGACTTTC.

This rearrangement joins TRBV18 to TRBJ2-1; TRBD1 might be the D (6 bases). V lost 1 base and J 8 bases, leaving 15 bases between the germline ends. The CDR3 contains 15 residues. CDR1 is KGHSH and CDR2 is LQKENI in the germline V gene. This CDR3 is CASSPRRGGSYEQFF. The CDR3 DNA reads TGTGCCAGCTCACCACGCAGGGGCGGCTCTTATGAGCAGTTCTTC.

The V gene is TRBV1, the J gene TRBJ2-4; the listed D gene, TRBD2, was not tested against the DNA. TRBV1 is shown as a pseudogene. The CDR3 consists of 14 residues. The CDR3 nucleotides read TGCACCAGCAGCTCGGGGTTAGCCAAAAACATTCAGTACTTC. Translated: CTSSSGLAKNIQYF.

The J gene is TRBJ1-4, the V gene TRBV4-1, with D perhaps TRBD1 (5 bases). CDR1 and CDR2 (germline): MGHRA, YSYEKL. Trimming took off 3 bases at V and 8 bases at J, with 13 bases between the two ends. CDR3 size: 14 residues. The CDR3 nucleotides are TGCGCCAGCAGCCAGGGGGGGATCAACGAAAAACTGTTTTTT. Translation gives CASSQGGINEKLFF.

V and J are TRBV29-1 and TRBJ1-2; no firm D call. The length of the CDR3 is 11 residues. V gave up 5 bases and J gave up 4 bases, with 8 bases separating them. Germline CDR1 SQVTM, CDR2 ANQGSEA. CDR3 region: CSVFSTYGYTF. The CDR3 DNA follows: TGCAGCGTTTTCAGTACCTATGGCTACACCTTC.

This chain connects TRBV15 to TRBJ2-2; perhaps TRBD2 as D (6 bases). Germline lookup yields CDR1 LNHNV and CDR2 YYDKDF (reference sequence). The CDR3 totals 15 residues. Trimming took 5 bases from V and 1 from J, leaving 11 bases between them. CDR3 residues: CATSPYGRNTGELFF. The CDR3 DNA is TGTGCCACCAGCCCTTACGGGAGGAACACCGGGGAGCTGTTTTTT. Supplemented by reference TRBV15 and TRBJ2-2, the full variable domain reads DAMVIQNPRYQVTQFGKPVTLSCSQTLNHNVMYWYQQKSSQAPKLLFHYYDKDFNNEADTPDNFQSRRPNTSFCFLDIRSPGLGDTAMYLCATSPYGRNTGELFFGEGSRLTVL.

The gene calls are TRBV7-9 and TRBJ2-1; tentatively, D is TRBD1 (7 bases). The germline V gene encodes CDR1 SEHNR and CDR2 FQNEAQ (reference sequence). The V end was cut by 4 bases, the J end by 7 bases, with 17 bases between. This CDR3 comprises 15 residues. CDR3: CASSSRGAAENEQFF. CDR3 nucleotides: TGTGCCAGCAGCTCCAGGGGGGCGGCGGAGAATGAGCAGTTCTTC.

J is TRBJ1-2 and V is TRBV29-1, with TRBD1 as a possible D gene (6 bases). There are 12 residues in the CDR3. V gave up 6 bases and J gave up 7 bases, with 15 bases separating them. CDR1 is SQVTM and CDR2 is ANQGSEA in the germline V gene. The CDR3 is CSVWGGQAGYTF. For the CDR3, the DNA is TGCAGCGTCTGGGGGGGGCAGGCTGGCTACACCTTC.

In the case of this clone: Germline and junction disagree at one end, which may indicate a read error. This sample includes further DNA sequences coding for the same CDR3. The chain recombines TRBV6-5 with TRBJ2-2; tentative D call: TRBD2 (6 bases). The germline V gene has CDR1 MNHEY and CDR2 SVGAGI. This CDR3 is 15 amino acids long. CDR3 residues: CASSRGTPNTGELFF. CDR3 in DNA: TGTGCCAGCAGTCGCGGGACTCCGAACACTGGGGAGCTGTTTTTT.

The chain carries TRBV5-1 and TRBJ2-7, with 12 bases that match TRBD1. Unmatched junction bases numbered 5, after V lost 4 bases and J lost 6 bases. CDR1 and CDR2 (germline): SGHRS, YFSETQ. The CDR3 covers 14 residues. The CDR3 DNA is TGCGCCAGCAGCACCCGGGACAGGGGGCTCGAGCAGTACTTC. Protein product: CASSTRDRGLEQYF. Full variable domain (remainder filled in from reference TRBV5-1 and TRBJ2-7): KAGVTQTPRYLIKTRGQQVTLSCSPISGHRSVSWYQQTPGQGLQFLFEYFSETQRNKGNFPGRFSGRQFSNSRSEMNVSTLELGDSALYLCASSTRDRGLEQYFGPGTRLTVT.

This clone was seen once. This chain joins TRBV28 and TRBJ2-7, with 8 bases aligning to TRBD2. The germline V gene has CDR1 MDHEN and CDR2 SYDVKM. The trim removed 5 bases at V and 3 bases at J, leaving 9 bases unmatched. CDR3 size: 15 residues. In nucleotides, the CDR3 is TGTGCCAGCAGTACTCCCGGGACTAGTAGCTACGAGCAGTACTTC. Translating gives CASSTPGTSSYEQYF.

V is TRBV15 and J is TRBJ2-5; D not resolved. The V end was cut by 0 bases, the J end by 1 base, with 6 bases between. Germline lookup yields CDR1 LNHNV and CDR2 YYDKDF (reference sequence). The CDR3 is 14 residues long. The DNA for the CDR3 is TGTGCCACCAGCAGAGATCGCGGCCAAGAGACCCAGTACTTC. Protein product: CATSRDRGQETQYF.

The J gene is TRBJ2-2, the V gene TRBV5-1; 8 nucleotides align to TRBD2. V lost 4 bases to trimming and J lost 7 bases; unmatched junction nucleotides: 9. Per the germline V gene, CDR1 is SGHRS and CDR2 is YFSETQ. This CDR3 comprises 15 residues. Written as DNA, the CDR3 is TGCGCCAGCAGCAGAGCGGGAGTGAATAACGGGGAGCTGTTTTTT. Translation: CASSRAGVNNGELFF.

This clone was seen once. The chain uses TRBV28 and TRBJ2-3, with TRBD2 as a possible D gene (5 bases). CDR3 length equals 14 residues. Trimming stripped 2 bases from V and 5 bases from J, with 11 bases between. CDR1 and CDR2 (germline): MDHEN, SYDVKM. The CDR3 DNA follows: TGTGCCAGCAGTTTAGAGGGATATCAAGATACGCAGTATTTT. It codes for CASSLEGYQDTQYF.

This clone came up a few times. V and J are TRBV7-9 and TRBJ1-5, with D tentatively TRBD1 (6 bases). V lost 2 bases to trimming and J lost 11 bases, with 10 bases between them. Germline assignment: CDR1 SEHNR and CDR2 FQNEAQ (reference sequence). The CDR3 has 12 residues. CDR3 region: CASSLPEGAQHF. In nucleotides, the CDR3 is TGTGCCAGCAGCTTACCCGAGGGGGCCCAGCATTTT. The full variable domain, in which reference TRBV7-9 and TRBJ1-5 provide the parts outside the CDR3, is DTGVSQNPRHKITKRGQNVTFRCDPISEHNRLYWYRQTLGQGPEFLTYFQNEAQLEKSRLLSDRFSAERPKGSFSTLEIQRTEQGDSAMYLCASSLPEGAQHFGDGTRLSIL.

The chain joins TRBV5-6 to TRBJ2-2; the D gene is possibly TRBD2 (5 bases). CDR3 length: 14 amino acids. V gave up 5 bases and J gave up 5 bases, with 13 bases separating them. CDR1 SGHDT and CDR2 YYEEEE come from the germline V gene. The CDR3, as DNA: TGTGCCAGCAGTCCCCCCCCGGGGACCGGGGAGCTGTTTTTT. This encodes CASSPPPGTGELFF.

The chain couples TRBV5-4 to TRBJ2-3; TRBD1 matches at 9 bases. Germline V gene data show CDR1 as SGHNT and CDR2 as YYREEE (reference sequence). J was trimmed by 2 bases and V by 2 bases; bases with no gene match: 3. This CDR3 spans 15 amino acids. The CDR3 protein is CASSFGDRVTDTQYF. The CDR3 nucleotides are TGTGCCAGCAGCTTTGGGGACAGGGTCACAGATACGCAGTATTTT.